The 23 T cell receptor beta chains below all came from one sample that was sequenced in a study of blood T cells in healthy people across ages (dated by TCRdb to the mid-2010s). Preparation of the library involved 5' RACE. TCRdb shows the sequencer as Illumina HiSeq 2500. A second PCR of about 6 to 11 cycles was run with a J-beta primer mix and a sample-barcoded 5' primer. The public reads were run again by TCRdb, first through fastp at Q25 and then through MiXCR, and only productive beta chains were kept. Rows are unified per CDR3 protein, each entry keeping the most common DNA and genes. The sample table records 600,000 or so distinct CDR3 sequences; roughly 31% of these occur just once. Of the sample, about a sixth falls within the top ten clones. The sample taken for sequencing was blood. These receptor sequences come from a woman older than 75 in good health.

V and J are TRBV6-5 and TRBJ2-1; possibly TRBD2 for D (5 bases). The V end was cut by 2 bases, the J end by 0 bases, with 8 bases between. The CDR3 runs 15 residues. Germline lookup yields CDR1 MNHEY and CDR2 SVGAGI. The CDR3 DNA reads TGTGCCAGCAGTTACGTTGGGAGCTCCTACAATGAGCAGTTCTTC. Its translation is CASSYVGSSYNEQFF.

Turning to this clonotype: Possible read error: a much larger clone is one base away. V and J are TRBV30 and TRBJ1-6; 7 bases are shared with TRBD1. Germline loops: CDR1 GTSNPN, CDR2 SVGIG (reference sequence). The CDR3 sequence is 13 residues long. CDR3 loop: CAWIDRVDSPPHF. In DNA, the CDR3 is TGTGCCTGGATTGACAGGGTCGATTCACCCCCCCACTTT.

This clonotype has ten or more counts. V and J are TRBV18 and TRBJ2-5; 7 nucleotides match TRBD1. Per the germline V gene, CDR1 is KGHSH and CDR2 is LQKENI. The CDR3 spans 13 residues. V lost 6 bases, J lost 2 bases, and 3 bases stayed unmatched. CDR3 loop: CASSQGQQETQYF. The CDR3 DNA sequence: TGTGCCAGCTCCCAGGGACAGCAAGAGACCCAGTACTTC.

This chain connects TRBV20-1 to TRBJ2-5, with D maybe TRBD2 (6 bases). Germline CDR1 DFQATT, CDR2 SNEGSKA (reference sequence). The CDR3 covers 16 residues. V lost 1 base, J lost 1 base, and 16 bases lay in between. The DNA for the CDR3 is TGCAGTGCTAGAGGGTGGGGGGATCTATCCCAAGAGACCCAGTACTTC. This gives the protein CSARGWGDLSQETQYF.

The table lists this clonotype with many counts. This chain connects TRBV6-1 to TRBJ2-1; D is unclear. This CDR3 spans 9 amino acids. Germline-derived CDR1 and CDR2 are MNHNS and SASEGT. With 10 bases removed from V and 8 bases from J, the gap between germline ends came to 6 bases. In DNA form, the CDR3 reads TGTGCCATCAAGGATGAGCAGTTCTTC. Amino acids: CAIKDEQFF.

V and J are TRBV7-9 and TRBJ1-1, with 10 bases fitting TRBD1. Germline CDR1 SEHNR, CDR2 FQNEAQ (reference sequence). The length of the CDR3 is 14 residues. After removal of 3 bases from V and 4 bases from J, the junction contained 2 bases not matched to a gene. The CDR3 sequence: CASSLGTGATEAFF. The CDR3 bases are TGTGCCAGCAGCTTGGGGACAGGGGCCACTGAAGCTTTCTTT.

This clonotype was found many times. The chain joins TRBV20-1 to TRBJ2-3; D unclear. The CDR3 length is 12 residues. Trimming pared 2 bases from V and 0 bases from J, leaving 3 bases between. The germline CDR1 and CDR2 sequences are DFQATT and SNEGSKA (reference sequence). CDR3 DNA sequence: TGCAGTGCTAGACCCAGCACAGATACGCAGTATTTT. This translates into CSARPSTDTQYF.

As regards this clonotype: This may be a read error: a much more frequent sequence differs by one nucleotide. This chain connects TRBV10-3 to TRBJ1-6, with D uncertain. This CDR3 has 14 residues. Per the germline V gene, CDR1 is ENHRY and CDR2 is SYGVKD. Written as DNA, the CDR3 is TGTGCCATCAGGGAGTCGGTCGATAATTCACCCCTCCACTTT. Protein product: CAIRESVDNSPLHF.

Remarks on this clonotype: This may arise from a read error, as a much more abundant clone is one base away. This chain joins TRBV10-3 and TRBJ2-7, with D perhaps assigned TRBD1 or TRBD2 (5 bases each). Looked up from germline, CDR1 is ENHRY and CDR2 is SYGVKD. This CDR3 contains 13 residues. The V end was cut by 10 bases, the J end by 0 bases, with 13 bases between. This chain's CDR3 is CATGTQSSYEQYF. The CDR3 coding sequence is TGTGCCACCGGGACCCAATCCTCCTACGAGCAGTACTTC.

As for this clonotype: This may be a read error, as it is one base from a much larger clone. V and J are TRBV20-1 and TRBJ2-1; 10 bases are shared with TRBD1. The CDR3 loop spans 14 amino acids. CDR1 and CDR2 (germline): DFQATT, SNEGSKA (reference sequence). The DNA of the CDR3 is TGCAGTGCTAGAGGCCCGGGACAGGGGAATGAGCAGTGCTTC. It yields the protein CSARGPGQGNEQCF.

This clonotype has ten or more counts. V usage is TRBV27 and J usage is TRBJ2-5; weak D call: TRBD2 (5 bases). V lost 5 bases and J lost 5, with 18 bases in between. The CDR3 runs to 15 residues. CDR1 is MNHEY and CDR2 is SMNVEV in the germline V gene (reference sequence). The CDR3 here is CASSPDLRAGETQYF. Here the CDR3 DNA reads TGTGCCAGCAGTCCGGACCTCCGGGCGGGTGAGACCCAGTACTTC.

This clonotype was seen more than once but under ten times. The junction departs from the called germline gene at one end, perhaps through a read error. The genes are TRBV5-1 and TRBJ2-6; a possible D gene is TRBD1 (5 bases). This CDR3 has 15 residues. Germline lookup yields CDR1 SGHRS and CDR2 YFSETQ. Here the CDR3 reads CASSFPGSGANVRTF. CDR3 coding DNA: TGCGCCAGCAGCTTTCCAGGTTCTGGGGCCAACGTCCGGACTTTC.

Note on this clonotype: This may stem from a read error, because a much larger clone lies one nucleotide away. The chain joins TRBV3-1 to TRBJ2-7; TRBD2 agrees at 7 bases. Per germline, CDR1 LGHDT and CDR2 YNNKEL (reference sequence). After removal of 4 bases from V and 7 bases from J, the junction contained 7 bases not matched to a gene. CDR3 length: 13 residues. CDR3 sequence: CASSRAAGNEQYF. The CDR3, as DNA: TGTGCCAGCAGCCGTGCAGCGGGGAATGAGCAGTACTTC.

V usage is TRBV12-3 or TRBV12-4 and J usage is TRBJ1-5, with D possibly being TRBD1 (5 bases). Trimming took 5 bases from V and 5 from J, leaving 13 bases between them. CDR3 length: 14 residues. The CDR3 sequence is CASSPLGGDQPQHF. The CDR3 bases are TGTGCCAGCAGTCCCCTCGGAGGGGATCAGCCCCAGCATTTT.

Regarding this clonotype: This likely traces to a read error, being one base from a far larger clone. The rearrangement links TRBV20-1 to TRBJ2-7; the match to TRBD2 covers 7 bases. CDR3 length equals 11 residues. Germline V gene data show CDR1 as DFQATT and CDR2 as SNEGSKA (reference sequence). CDR3 loop: CRAPSGYEQYF. CDR3 nucleotide sequence: TGCAGGGCTCCTAGCGGCTACGAGCAGTACTTC.

The gene calls are TRBV12-3 or TRBV12-4 and TRBJ2-3, with D possibly matching TRBD2 (6 bases). The CDR3 contains 15 residues. V shed 5 bases and J shed 0 bases, with 12 bases lying between them. The CDR3 sequence is CASSPGRGSTDTQYF. CDR3 nucleotide sequence: TGTGCCAGCAGTCCCGGGAGAGGGAGCACAGATACGCAGTATTTT.

A few counts support this clonotype. The chain carries TRBV4-3 and TRBJ1-1; 10 bases are shared with TRBD1. Germline V gives CDR1 LGHNA, CDR2 YSLEER. This CDR3 contains 15 residues. The V gene end was trimmed by 3 bases and the J gene end by 2 bases; junction bases not matched to a gene: 3. The CDR3 DNA reads TGCGCCAGCAGCCAGGGGGACAGGGGTAACACTGAAGCTTTCTTT. Protein sequence: CASSQGDRGNTEAFF.

A note on this clonotype: A much larger clone is a single base away; this may be a read error. This chain links TRBV5-1 with TRBJ1-3; tentatively, D is TRBD1 (5 bases). Looked up from germline, CDR1 is SGHRS and CDR2 is YFSETQ. CDR3 length: 17 residues. CDR3 DNA sequence: TGCGCCTGCAGCTTGGGACGGAGCAGGGCATCTGGAAACACCATATATTTT. Translating gives CACSLGRSRASGNTIYF.

The sample holds many counts of this clonotype. The J gene is TRBJ2-7, the V gene TRBV20-1, with a weak D call TRBD2 (6 bases). Germline V gene lookup returns CDR1 DFQATT and CDR2 SNEGSKA (reference sequence). This CDR3 has 14 amino acids. V gave up 0 bases and J gave up 2 bases, with 11 bases separating them. DNA of the CDR3: TGCAGTGCTAGAGAAGGGACTGCTACCTACGAGCAGTACTTC. This translates into CSAREGTATYEQYF.

This clonotype showed up many times. The chain couples TRBV5-1 to TRBJ1-2; 8 positions agree with TRBD1. The CDR3 runs 16 residues. The V and J ends lost 1 base and 7 bases, in that order; junction bases with no gene match: 12. Germline-derived CDR1 and CDR2 are SGHRS and YFSETQ. CDR3 sequence reads: CASSLTSHRGGGGYTF. CDR3 DNA sequence: TGCGCCAGCAGCTTGACTTCGCACAGGGGGGGAGGTGGCTACACCTTC.

The chain has TRBV7-8 and TRBJ2-1; 8 positions match TRBD2. With 5 bases clipped from V and 8 bases from J, the junction kept 14 bases outside the gene matches. The CDR3 extends over 16 amino acids. Germline V CDR1 and CDR2: SGHVS, FQNEAQ. The CDR3, as DNA: TGTGCCAGCAGCCTTAATCTTCGGACTAGCAGGTATGAGCAGTTCTTC. As protein: CASSLNLRTSRYEQFF.

The rearrangement joins TRBV12-3 or TRBV12-4 to TRBJ2-1, with D perhaps matching TRBD2 (7 bases). The CDR3 has 15 residues. Deletions cut 5 bases from V and 0 bases from J, with 11 bases between. CDR3 DNA: TGTGCCAGCAGTCGGGGGGCTAGCTCCTACAATGAGCAGTTCTTC. Its translation: CASSRGASSYNEQFF.

V gene TRBV5-1 combines with J gene TRBJ2-7, with 8 bases lining up with TRBD2. The CDR3 sequence is 14 residues long. The germline gives CDR1 SGHRS, CDR2 YFSETQ. V lost 4 bases and J lost 2; bases outside the gene matches: 5. The CDR3 sequence: CASSPATSAYEQYF. The CDR3 DNA sequence: TGCGCCAGCAGCCCAGCGACTAGCGCCTACGAGCAGTACTTC.